This TCR beta chain was sequenced in a study of cytotoxic CD8 clonotypes in ibrutinib-treated CLL (dated by TCRdb to the early 2020s). Notes on the research overall: The cohort included roughly 15 treatment-naive and some 10 relapsed/refractory patients; 17 were IGHV unmutated. Of the 70 to 90 people in the trial, about two dozen had longitudinal samples available. Samples at response were collected after a median of about 12 months of treatment, with a range of roughly 6 to 36 months. Responses were partial in some 24 patients and complete in 2; after median roughly 69 months follow-up, some 15 stayed in remission and some twelve progressed. Samples averaged roughly 280,000 productive templates and just under 95,000 productive rearrangements. Cryopreserved peripheral blood mononuclear cells were collected at three points: before therapy, at response, and at either sustained remission or disease progression.

On this clone itself: Its recognized antigen is unknown. No quality values exist for individual bases; no much larger clone is one base distant.

Around 1.8 micrograms of genomic DNA were extracted from cryopreserved PBMCs for TCR beta library preparation. Longitudinal blood samples from CLL patients on ibrutinib monotherapy were analyzed using high-throughput TCR beta sequencing. Patients were enrolled in a phase 2 open-label single-center ibrutinib monotherapy trial. The germline V gene specifies SGHVS as CDR1 and FQNEAQ as CDR2. The CDR3, from cysteine to phenylalanine, totals 14 residues. The read is trimmed to its CDR3 DNA, 42 bases read in frame from base 1. V sheds 4 bases and J sheds 6 bases, leaving 13 bases between their ends. A MiSeq instrument was used for deep resolution sequencing, which targeted depths ranging from 1 in 1 million up to 1 in 200,000 T cells, with coverage averaging 10x for each clonotype. The immunoSEQ hsTCRB Kit was used to generate TCR beta libraries. Regarding the original processing steps: The data were analyzed with ImmunoSEQ Analyzer and ImmunoSEQ Data Assistant, and V, D and J gene assignments followed IMGT definitions. Clonality, which ranges from 0 to 1, was calculated as one minus the normalized Shannon entropy of productive rearrangement frequencies. Public clonotype analysis was restricted to overrepresented clonotypes comprising at least 0.05% of each patient's repertoire. Repertoires from about a dozen age-matched healthy donors in immuneACCESS were used as clonality controls. The clones in this table, taken by TCRdb from immuneACCESS, are in-frame only. Not every clone is retained; where verified, under half of the shortfall comes from an unresolved V gene, and the cause of the rest is unknown. The DNA gave D and trimming, while V, J and clone size come from that table. Present in this sample are tens of thousands of clones, about 86% of which were seen just once. Of the sample, around 5% is held by the ten largest clones.

Broad study findings and their caveats: Clonality increased at ibrutinib response, stayed stable in sustained remission, and fell back toward baseline at progression. Public clonotypes were found to be uncommon and were observed to contract or remain stable during treatment; the increase in clonality was shown to reflect expansion of private clonotypes at ibrutinib response. Sampling times were not matched between patients in sustained remission and patients whose disease was progressing, and lymph node repertoires were not examined. At baseline, clonality was higher than in age-matched healthy donors and showed a strong correlation with circulating CD8+ T-cell counts.

The source was PBMCs, collected before ibrutinib treatment. This clonotype originated in a human donor with chronic lymphocytic leukemia. The V and J genes are TRBV7-8 and TRBJ1-5, and TRBD1 may be the D gene, going by 6 matching bases. The CDR3 has the sequence CASSWRGGGQPQHF. The sequenced DNA is TGTGCCAGCAGCTGGAGGGGGGGCGGTCAGCCCCAGCATTTT. With all but the CDR3 taken from the reference TRBV7-8 and TRBJ1-5 genes, the full variable domain is: GAGVSQSPRYKVAKRGQDVALRCDPISGHVSLFWYQQALGQGPEFLTYFQNEAQLDKSGLPSDRFFAERPEGSVSTLKIQRTQQEDSAVYLCASSWRGGGQPQHFGDGTRLSIL.